The 10 T cell receptor beta chains below were found in one sample sequenced in a study of cytomegalovirus exposure and HLA in healthy donors. The PCR ran on 60 Vbeta and 13 Jbeta primers. Profiled with immunoSEQ multiplex PCR; TCRdb holds only in-frame clones, not every one. The repertoire consists of about 59,000 clones, with approximately 83% occurring once and the leading ten covering 1.6%. Sequencing was done on a sample of PBMCs. All receptors come from a human donor in good health.

The count of this clone is one. This chain connects TRBV7-9 to TRBJ1-4, with TRBD1 matching 8 bases. This CDR3 is built from 14 residues. V trimming: 5 bases; J trimming: 5 bases; junction bases outside the gene matches: 4. Germline values: CDR1 SEHNR, CDR2 FQNEAQ (reference sequence). The CDR3 region has the DNA TGTGCCAGCAGCCCCCGGACAGGGAATGAAAAACTGTTTTTT. Protein product: CASSPRTGNEKLFF.

The chain joins TRBV5-1 to TRBJ2-1, with D perhaps matching TRBD1 (6 bases). The CDR3 consists of 12 residues. Germline lookup yields CDR1 SGHRS and CDR2 YFSETQ. Trimming removed 4 bases from V and 8 bases from J, with 10 bases in between. This CDR3 is CASSPWTDEQFF. The CDR3 DNA is TGCGCCAGCAGCCCCTGGACAGATGAGCAGTTCTTC.

This rearrangement joins TRBV10-3 to TRBJ2-7; no definite D call. V was pared by 2 bases and J by 3 bases, with 5 bases between. CDR1 and CDR2 from the germline V gene are ENHRY and SYGVKD. The CDR3 length is 12 residues. The CDR3 DNA follows: TGTGCCATCAGTGAGGCGAGCTACGAGCAGTACTTC. It encodes CAISEASYEQYF.

V gene TRBV11-2 combines with J gene TRBJ1-6, with D possibly being TRBD1 (5 bases). This CDR3 contains 14 residues. Germline values: CDR1 SGHAT, CDR2 FQNNGV. The V end lost 5 bases, the J end lost 14 bases, and 19 bases lay between the germline ends. CDR3: CASSPRPELRALHF. The CDR3 DNA sequence: TGTGCCAGCAGCCCCCGTCCTGAGCTCAGGGCCCTCCACTTT.

V gene TRBV2 combines with J gene TRBJ2-7; the D gene is possibly TRBD1 (6 bases). This CDR3 has 13 residues. In germline, CDR1 is SNHLY, CDR2 FYNNEI. The V gene lost 8 bases and the J gene lost 2 bases, with 13 bases spanning the gap. CDR3 sequence reads: CASRGQTPYEQYF. The CDR3 coding sequence is TGTGCCAGCCGTGGACAGACACCCTACGAGCAGTACTTC. The variable domain in full, completed from reference TRBV2 and TRBJ2-7, reads EPEVTQTPSHQVTQMGQEVILRCVPISNHLYFYWYRQILGQKVEFLVSFYNNEISEKSEIFDDQFSVERPDGSNFTLKIRSTKLEDSAMYFCASRGQTPYEQYFGPGTRLTVT.

This chain uses TRBV11-3 with TRBJ1-1; D ambiguous. With 3 bases removed from V and 5 bases from J, the gap between germline ends came to 10 bases. Germline V gene data show CDR1 as SGHNT and CDR2 as YENEEA. The length of the CDR3 is 13 residues. The CDR3 spells CASSFTKLTEAFF. CDR3 in DNA: TGTGCCAGCAGCTTTACAAAACTAACTGAAGCTTTCTTT. Complete variable domain (other parts from reference TRBV11-3 and TRBJ1-1): EAGVVQSPRYKIIEKKQPVAFWCNPISGHNTLYWYLQNLGQGPELLIRYENEEAVDDSQLPKDRFSAERLKGVDSTLKIQPAELGDSAVYLCASSFTKLTEAFFGQGTRLTVV.

The J gene is TRBJ2-5, the V gene TRBV5-1; TRBD1 might be the D (5 bases). Germline loops: CDR1 SGHRS, CDR2 YFSETQ. Between the trimmed V and J ends, which lost 0 bases and 1 base, there was a span of 10 bases. This CDR3 has 15 amino acids. CDR3 amino acids: CASSLGRTTQETQYF. CDR3 nucleotide sequence: TGCGCCAGCAGCTTGGGCAGGACAACCCAAGAGACCCAGTACTTC.

This clone has a handful of counts. The V and J genes are TRBV6-4 and TRBJ2-1; 7 bases line up with TRBD1. The CDR3 extends over 15 amino acids. Germline loops: CDR1 MRHNA, CDR2 SNTAGT. Trimming took 5 bases from V and 0 from J; bases not matched to a gene: 4. CDR3 sequence: CASSTTGDSYNEQFF. The DNA of the CDR3 is TGTGCCAGCAGTACCACAGGGGACTCCTACAATGAGCAGTTCTTC.

The sample holds a few counts of this clone. V gene TRBV4-2 combines with J gene TRBJ2-3; TRBD2 aligns across 8 bases. The CDR3 totals 16 residues. Germline V lookup: CDR1 LGHNA, CDR2 YNFKEQ. The trim removed 5 bases at V and 5 bases at J, leaving 12 bases unmatched. In DNA form, the CDR3 reads TGTGCCAGCAGCGAGAGACCGGGGGGGCCCGGAGATACGCAGTATTTT. It yields the protein CASSERPGGPGDTQYF.

V and J are TRBV7-3 and TRBJ2-1, with 11 bases matching TRBD1. V was pared by 5 bases and J by 7 bases, with 13 bases of the junction left unmatched. From germline, CDR1 is SGHTA and CDR2 FQGTGA. This CDR3 contains 17 residues. The CDR3 nucleotides read TGTGCCAGCAGCCCGACCTCCGGACAGGGGGCTGGGAATGAGCAGTTCTTC. Translation gives CASSPTSGQGAGNEQFF.